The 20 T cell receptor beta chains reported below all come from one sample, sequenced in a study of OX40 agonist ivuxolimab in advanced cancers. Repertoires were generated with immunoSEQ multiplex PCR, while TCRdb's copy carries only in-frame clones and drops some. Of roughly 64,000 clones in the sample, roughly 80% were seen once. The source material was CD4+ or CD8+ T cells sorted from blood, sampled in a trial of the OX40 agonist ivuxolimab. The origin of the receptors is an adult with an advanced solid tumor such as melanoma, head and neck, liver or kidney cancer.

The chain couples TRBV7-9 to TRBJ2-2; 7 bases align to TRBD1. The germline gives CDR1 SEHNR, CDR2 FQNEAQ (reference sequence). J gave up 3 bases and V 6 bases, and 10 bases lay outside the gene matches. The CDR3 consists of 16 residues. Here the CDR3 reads CASRPPGQTYTGELFF. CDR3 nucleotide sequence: TGTGCCAGCAGACCACCGGGACAGACTTACACCGGGGAGCTGTTTTTT.

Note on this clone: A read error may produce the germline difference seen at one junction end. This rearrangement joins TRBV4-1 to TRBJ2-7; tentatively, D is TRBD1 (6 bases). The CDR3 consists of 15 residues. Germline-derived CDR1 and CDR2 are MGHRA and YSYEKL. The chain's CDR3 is CASTQVPGEAYEQYF. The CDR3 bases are TGCGCCAGCACCCAAGTGCCAGGGGAAGCCTACGAGCAGTACTTC.

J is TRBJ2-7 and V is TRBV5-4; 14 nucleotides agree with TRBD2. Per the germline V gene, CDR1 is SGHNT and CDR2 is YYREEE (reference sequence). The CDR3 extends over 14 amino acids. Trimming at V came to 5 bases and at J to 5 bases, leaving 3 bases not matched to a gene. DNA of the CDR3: TGTGCCAGCAGTTCGACTAGCGGGGGGGACGAGCAGTACTTC. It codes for CASSSTSGGDEQYF.

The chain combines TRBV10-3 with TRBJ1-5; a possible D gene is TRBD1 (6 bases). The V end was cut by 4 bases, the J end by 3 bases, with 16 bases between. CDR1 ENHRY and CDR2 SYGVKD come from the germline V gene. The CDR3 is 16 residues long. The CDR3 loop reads CAISAKRTENNQPQHF. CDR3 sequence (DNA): TGTGCCATCAGTGCGAAAAGGACAGAAAACAATCAGCCCCAGCATTTT.

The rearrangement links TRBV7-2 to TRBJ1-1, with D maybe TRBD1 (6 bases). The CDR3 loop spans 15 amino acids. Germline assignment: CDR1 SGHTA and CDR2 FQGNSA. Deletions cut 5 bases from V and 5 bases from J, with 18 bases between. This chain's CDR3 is CASSLNRAAGTEAFF. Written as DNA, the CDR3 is TGTGCCAGCAGCCTGAACAGGGCCGCTGGTACTGAAGCTTTCTTT.

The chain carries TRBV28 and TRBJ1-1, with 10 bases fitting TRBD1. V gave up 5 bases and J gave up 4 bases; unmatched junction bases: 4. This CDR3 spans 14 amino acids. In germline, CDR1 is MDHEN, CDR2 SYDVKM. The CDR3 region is CASSLGDRGTEAFF. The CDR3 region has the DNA TGTGCCAGCAGTCTAGGGGACAGGGGCACTGAAGCTTTCTTT.

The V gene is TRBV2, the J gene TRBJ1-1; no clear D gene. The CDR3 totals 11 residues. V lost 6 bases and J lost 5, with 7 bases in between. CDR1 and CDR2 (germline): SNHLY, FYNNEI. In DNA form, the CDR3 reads TGTGCCAGCAGGCCAGAGACTGAAGCTTTCTTT. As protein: CASRPETEAFF.

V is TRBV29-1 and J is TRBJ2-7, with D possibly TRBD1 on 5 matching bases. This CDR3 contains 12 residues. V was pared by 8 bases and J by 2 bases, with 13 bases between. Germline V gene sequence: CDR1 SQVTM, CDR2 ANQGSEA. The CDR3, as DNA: TGCAGCTACATGGCAGGGACCTACGAGCAGTACTTC. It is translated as CSYMAGTYEQYF.

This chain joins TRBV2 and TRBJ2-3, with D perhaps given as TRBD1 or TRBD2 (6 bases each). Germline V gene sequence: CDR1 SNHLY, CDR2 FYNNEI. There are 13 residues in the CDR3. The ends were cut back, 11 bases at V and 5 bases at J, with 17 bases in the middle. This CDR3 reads CAGDGGHGDTQYF. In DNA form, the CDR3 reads TGTGCCGGTGATGGGGGGCATGGAGATACGCAGTATTTT.

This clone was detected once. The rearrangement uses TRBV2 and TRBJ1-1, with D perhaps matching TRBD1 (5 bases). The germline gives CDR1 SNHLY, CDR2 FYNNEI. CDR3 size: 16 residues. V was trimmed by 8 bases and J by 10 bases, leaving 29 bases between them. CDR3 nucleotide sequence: TGTGCCAGCCCTAGAAGGCAGGGAGAACCGGACGCCGGAGCTTTCTTT. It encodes CASPRRQGEPDAGAFF.

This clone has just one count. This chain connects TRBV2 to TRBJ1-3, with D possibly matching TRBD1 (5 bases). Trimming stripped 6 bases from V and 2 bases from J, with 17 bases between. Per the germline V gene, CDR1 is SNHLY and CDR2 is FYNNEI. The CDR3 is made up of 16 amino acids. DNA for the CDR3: TGTGCCAGCAGGGACCGAGACAGAATCCCTGGAAACACCATATATTTT. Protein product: CASRDRDRIPGNTIYF. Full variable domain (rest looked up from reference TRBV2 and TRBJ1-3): EPEVTQTPSHQVTQMGQEVILRCVPISNHLYFYWYRQILGQKVEFLVSFYNNEISEKSEIFDDQFSVERPDGSNFTLKIRSTKLEDSAMYFCASRDRDRIPGNTIYFGEGSWLTVV.

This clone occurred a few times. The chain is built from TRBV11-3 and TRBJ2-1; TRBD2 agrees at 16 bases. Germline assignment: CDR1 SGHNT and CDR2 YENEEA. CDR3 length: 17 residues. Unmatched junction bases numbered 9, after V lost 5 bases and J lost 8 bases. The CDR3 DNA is TGTGCCAGCAGCGGCTCCGGGACTAGCGGGGGGGCCTATGAGCAGTTCTTC. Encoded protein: CASSGSGTSGGAYEQFF. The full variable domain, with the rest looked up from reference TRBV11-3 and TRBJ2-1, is EAGVVQSPRYKIIEKKQPVAFWCNPISGHNTLYWYLQNLGQGPELLIRYENEEAVDDSQLPKDRFSAERLKGVDSTLKIQPAELGDSAVYLCASSGSGTSGGAYEQFFGPGTRLTVL.

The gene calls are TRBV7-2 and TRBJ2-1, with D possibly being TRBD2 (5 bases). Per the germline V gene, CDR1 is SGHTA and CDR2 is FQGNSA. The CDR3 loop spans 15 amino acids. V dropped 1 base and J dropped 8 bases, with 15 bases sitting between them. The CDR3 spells CASSLVQSGSHEQFF. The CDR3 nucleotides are TGTGCCAGCAGCTTAGTTCAATCGGGGTCCCATGAGCAGTTCTTC.

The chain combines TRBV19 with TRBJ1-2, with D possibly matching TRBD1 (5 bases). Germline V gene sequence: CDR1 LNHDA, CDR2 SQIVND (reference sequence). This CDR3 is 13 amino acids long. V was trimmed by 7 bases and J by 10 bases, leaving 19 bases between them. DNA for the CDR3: TGTGCCAGTATCCGAGGGACGAGGTATTCCTACACCTTC. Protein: CASIRGTRYSYTF.

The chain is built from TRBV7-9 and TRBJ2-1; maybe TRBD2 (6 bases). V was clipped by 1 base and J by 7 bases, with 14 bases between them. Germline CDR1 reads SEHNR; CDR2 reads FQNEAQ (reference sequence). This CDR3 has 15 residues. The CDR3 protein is CASSLVSREVNEQFF. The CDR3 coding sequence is TGTGCCAGCAGCTTAGTAAGCAGGGAGGTGAATGAGCAGTTCTTC.

CDR3 in amino acids: CASSDGLAGGPDTQYF. CDR3 DNA: TGTGCCAGCAGTGACGGACTAGCGGGGGGCCCAGATACGCAGTATTTT. This chain uses TRBV6-4 with TRBJ2-3; the match to TRBD2 covers 14 bases. CDR1 MRHNA and CDR2 SNTAGT come from the germline V gene. V lost 2 bases, J lost 4 bases, and 2 bases stayed unmatched. The CDR3 spans 16 residues.

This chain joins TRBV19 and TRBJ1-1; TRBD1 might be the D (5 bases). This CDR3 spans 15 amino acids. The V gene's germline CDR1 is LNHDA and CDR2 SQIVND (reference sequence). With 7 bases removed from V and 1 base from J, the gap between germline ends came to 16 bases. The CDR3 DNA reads TGTGCCAGTACGGAATGGGGGGGGACGAACACTGAAGCTTTCTTT. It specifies CASTEWGGTNTEAFF.

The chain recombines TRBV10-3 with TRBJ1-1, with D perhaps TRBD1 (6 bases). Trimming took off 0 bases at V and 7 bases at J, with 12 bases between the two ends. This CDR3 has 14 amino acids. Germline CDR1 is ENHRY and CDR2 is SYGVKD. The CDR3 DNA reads TGTGCCATCAGTGAGTCGAATGGACAGATTGAAGCTTTCTTT. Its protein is CAISESNGQIEAFF.

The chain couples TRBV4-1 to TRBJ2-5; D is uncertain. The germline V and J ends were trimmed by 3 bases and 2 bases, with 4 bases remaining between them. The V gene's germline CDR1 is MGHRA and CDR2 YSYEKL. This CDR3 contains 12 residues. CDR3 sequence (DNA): TGCGCCAGCAGCCACCAACAAGAGACCCAGTACTTC. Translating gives CASSHQQETQYF.

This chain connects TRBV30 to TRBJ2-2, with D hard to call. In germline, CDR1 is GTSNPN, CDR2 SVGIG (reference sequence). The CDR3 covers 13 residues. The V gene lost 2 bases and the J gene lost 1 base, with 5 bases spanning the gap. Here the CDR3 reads CAWSRMNTGELFF. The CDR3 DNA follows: TGTGCCTGGAGTCGGATGAACACCGGGGAGCTGTTTTTT.